Listed below are T cell receptor beta chains from one sample, sequenced in a study of cytomegalovirus exposure and HLA in healthy donors. Some clones are missing from TCRdb's copy, which holds only in-frame ones; the method was immunoSEQ multiplex PCR. The sample shows around 150,000 clones, around 76% of them seen only once. The source material was PBMCs. The receptors were sampled from a female donor in good health and CMV-seronegative. CDR3s include the opening cysteine and the closing phenylalanine or tryptophan. The order of the fields is D gene, J gene, V gene, clone size, CDR3 length, CDR3 protein, CDR3 DNA. D genes are given only for firm matches. Only some rows state a clone size, as once, few, many or a class for expanded clones.

TRBD2,TRBJ2-5,TRBV2,-,13,CASSFGLEETQYF,TGTGCCAGCAGCTTCGGACTAGAAGAGACCCAGTACTTC
TRBD1,TRBJ1-1,TRBV12-5,-,13,CASGTGEVTEAFF,TGTGCTAGTGGTACAGGGGAAGTCACTGAAGCTTTCTTT
-,TRBJ2-7,TRBV6-5,-,13,CASRNFGQNEQYF,TGTGCCAGCAGAAATTTCGGACAGAACGAGCAGTACTTC
TRBD2,TRBJ2-6,TRBV2,-,17,CASRIRDYPLGANVLTF,TGTGCCAGCAGGATCCGGGACTATCCGTTAGGGGCCAACGTCCTGACTTTC
TRBD1,TRBJ1-5,TRBV19,-,17,CASSIGPGQGSNQPQHF,TGTGCCAGTAGTATCGGGCCGGGACAGGGTAGCAATCAGCCCCAGCATTTT
TRBD2,TRBJ2-3,TRBV30,-,13,CAQGTSGADTQYF,TGCGCCCAAGGGACTAGCGGAGCAGATACGCAGTATTTT
-,TRBJ1-4,TRBV6-5,-,15,CASSYGRGANEKLFF,TGTGCCAGCAGTTACGGTCGGGGTGCTAATGAAAAACTGTTTTTT
-,TRBJ1-2,TRBV5-1,-,13,CASSLVGIYGYTF,TGCGCCAGCAGCTTGGTCGGGATCTATGGCTACACCTTC
TRBD2,TRBJ2-3,TRBV5-1,-,16,CASSLGLAGGLDTQYF,TGCGCCAGCAGCTTGGGGCTAGCGGGAGGGCTCGATACGCAGTATTTT
-,TRBJ2-3,TRBV10-3,-,14,CAIRSRDCTDTQYF,TGTGCCATCAGATCCCGGGACTGCACAGATACGCAGTATTTT
TRBD1,TRBJ1-4,TRBV5-1,-,15,CASSEGTATNEKLFF,TGCGCCAGCAGCGAAGGGACAGCAACTAATGAAAAACTGTTTTTT
-,TRBJ1-4,TRBV5-6,-,14,CASSLFQGNEKLFF,TGTGCCAGCAGCTTGTTCCAGGGGAATGAAAAACTGTTTTTT
TRBD1,TRBJ2-6,TRBV2,once,18,CASPTDGTVSSGANVLTF,TGTGCCAGCCCTACTGACGGGACAGTTAGCTCTGGGGCCAACGTCCTGACTTTC
TRBD1,TRBJ1-1,TRBV5-1,-,15,CASSPEGQGNTEAFF,TGCGCCAGCAGCCCGGAAGGACAGGGAAACACTGAAGCTTTCTTT
-,TRBJ1-1,TRBV11-3,-,13,CASSFTGNTEAFF,TGTGCCAGCAGCTTTACAGGGAACACTGAAGCTTTCTTT
-,TRBJ1-1,TRBV7-2,-,13,CASSLEVWREAFF,TGTGCCAGCAGCTTAGAAGTATGGCGGGAAGCTTTCTTT
-,TRBJ1-1,TRBV28,-,14,CASRYGQKTVEAFF,TGTGCCAGCAGGTACGGACAGAAGACGGTTGAAGCTTTCTTT
TRBD1,TRBJ2-7,TRBV18,-,14,CASSPRTGENEQYF,TGTGCCAGCTCCCCAAGGACAGGGGAGAACGAGCAGTACTTC
TRBD2,TRBJ2-5,TRBV7-2,few,15,CASSLAGGPGETQYF,TGTGCCAGCAGCCTAGCGGGAGGCCCAGGGGAGACCCAGTACTTC
-,TRBJ1-2,TRBV7-9,few,12,CSSSSTGYGYTF,TGTTCCAGCAGCTCGACAGGTTATGGCTACACCTTC
TRBD1,TRBJ2-7,TRBV6-1,-,13,CATTGTGLKEQYF,TGTGCCACCACCGGGACAGGGCTTAAGGAGCAGTACTTC
TRBD1,TRBJ2-7,TRBV11-3,-,13,CASSWGQGLEQYF,TGTGCCAGCAGCTGGGGACAGGGTCTCGAGCAGTACTTC
-,TRBJ1-5,TRBV30,-,15,CAWNKPGWRLQPQHF,TGTGCCTGGAACAAACCGGGGTGGCGGTTGCAGCCCCAGCATTTT
-,TRBJ1-4,TRBV2,-,15,CASRGGQGVNEKLFF,TGTGCCAGCAGGGGGGGGCAGGGCGTAAATGAAAAACTGTTTTTT
-,TRBJ1-1,TRBV18,-,13,CASSPLRDGGPFF,TGTGCCAGCTCACCACTCAGGGACGGAGGGCCTTTCTTT
TRBD1,TRBJ1-2,TRBV7-9,few,14,CASSPTGDEYGYTF,TGTGCCAGCAGCCCGACAGGGGACGAATATGGCTACACCTTC
TRBD1,TRBJ1-5,TRBV19,-,16,CASREGTGNSNQPQHF,TGTGCCAGTAGGGAGGGGACAGGCAATAGCAATCAGCCCCAGCATTTT
TRBD2,TRBJ2-7,TRBV30,-,16,CAWSRGLAGRYYEQYF,TGTGCCTGGAGCAGGGGACTAGCGGGTCGCTACTACGAGCAGTACTTC
TRBD1,TRBJ1-3,TRBV10-3,-,16,CAISDRPPGGGNTIYF,TGTGCCATCAGTGACCGTCCACCAGGGGGAGGAAACACCATATATTTT
-,TRBJ2-3,TRBV30,-,13,CAWWAGRTDTQYF,TGTGCCTGGTGGGCAGGCCGGACAGATACGCAGTATTTT
TRBD1,TRBJ1-1,TRBV27,-,18,CASSPGTGSPRVNTEAFF,TGTGCCAGCAGCCCAGGGACAGGGTCTCCTCGCGTGAACACTGAAGCTTTCTTT